Listed below are T cell receptor beta chains from one sample, sequenced in a study of blood T cell repertoires in COVID-19. Some clones are missing from TCRdb's copy, which holds only in-frame ones; the method was immunoSEQ multiplex PCR. The sample shows some 250,000 clones, roughly nine tenths of them seen only once. Sequencing was performed on PBMCs or T cells enriched from blood (not recorded which). These receptors were collected from a human donor in a cohort exposed to, infected with or recovered from COVID-19 (not recorded which). The donor label of this sample is uncertain. Each CDR3 is given with its conserved first and last residue. Fields, in order: CDR3 DNA, CDR3 protein, V gene, D gene, J gene, clone size. A D gene is named only where the DNA matches it firmly. Rows give clone size only sometimes, using once, few, many, or a class for an expanded clone.

CDR3nt: TGTGCCAGCCTTCCGGGCCTTTCAGGGGAGGGTCAGCCCCAGCATTTT
CDR3aa: CASLPGLSGEGQPQHF
v_gene: TRBV28
d_gene: -
j_gene: TRBJ1-5
abundance: -

CDR3nt: TGTGCCAGTAGTCAGGGAAAGGGTCAGCCCCAGCATTTT
CDR3aa: CASSQGKGQPQHF
v_gene: TRBV19
d_gene: -
j_gene: TRBJ1-5
abundance: -

CDR3nt: TGCGCCAGCAGTGAGTCGAGATTGGGGTCAGGGATCAGCAATCAGCCCCAGCATTTT
CDR3aa: CASSESRLGSGISNQPQHF
v_gene: TRBV10-2
d_gene: -
j_gene: TRBJ1-5
abundance: -

CDR3nt: TGTGCCAGTAGTTCCTATAGCGGGGGGGCATTAGATACGCAGTATTTT
CDR3aa: CASSSYSGGALDTQYF
v_gene: TRBV19
d_gene: TRBD2
j_gene: TRBJ2-3
abundance: -

CDR3nt: TGTGCCAGCAGTGGACAGGCTATGAACACCGGGGAGCTGTTTTTT
CDR3aa: CASSGQAMNTGELFF
v_gene: TRBV25-1
d_gene: -
j_gene: TRBJ2-2
abundance: -

CDR3nt: TGTGCCAGCAGCCAAGGTACAGGGGGCGTCCGAAACACCGGGGAGCTGTTTTTT
CDR3aa: CASSQGTGGVRNTGELFF
v_gene: TRBV3-1/TRBV3-2
d_gene: TRBD1
j_gene: TRBJ2-2
abundance: -

CDR3nt: TGTGCCAGCAGTTTCCCCACAGGGCAGGGAGGGGTGTTGGGTCAGCCCCAGCATTTT
CDR3aa: CASSFPTGQGGVLGQPQHF
v_gene: TRBV27
d_gene: -
j_gene: TRBJ1-5
abundance: -

CDR3nt: TGTGCCAGCAGCTTATCAGGGGGCGGGGTGGGCACTGAAGCTTTCTTT
CDR3aa: CASSLSGGGVGTEAFF
v_gene: TRBV7-2
d_gene: TRBD1
j_gene: TRBJ1-1
abundance: once

CDR3nt: TGTGCCAGCAGTTACGACAGGGGGCGAGTTTACTTC
CDR3aa: CASSYDRGRVYF
v_gene: TRBV6-5
d_gene: TRBD1
j_gene: TRBJ2-7
abundance: -

CDR3nt: TGTGCCAGCAGCGCACGGCGGGCCTCCTACGAGCAGTACTTC
CDR3aa: CASSARRASYEQYF
v_gene: TRBV7-3
d_gene: -
j_gene: TRBJ2-7
abundance: -

CDR3nt: TGTGCCAGCAGTGTCCAGGTGATGAACACTGAAGCTTTCTTT
CDR3aa: CASSVQVMNTEAFF
v_gene: TRBV2
d_gene: -
j_gene: TRBJ1-1
abundance: -

CDR3nt: TGCGCCAGCAGCCAAGATGCTAGCGGGGGCCGCGCCCCCTACGAGCAGTACTTC
CDR3aa: CASSQDASGGRAPYEQYF
v_gene: TRBV4-3
d_gene: TRBD2
j_gene: TRBJ2-7
abundance: -

CDR3nt: TGTGCCAGCAGCTTGGAGTGGGCCACAGAGACCCAGTACTTC
CDR3aa: CASSLEWATETQYF
v_gene: TRBV5-5
d_gene: -
j_gene: TRBJ2-5
abundance: -

CDR3nt: TGTGCCAGCAGTGAAGGCGGGACAGGGATCGAGACCCAGTACTTC
CDR3aa: CASSEGGTGIETQYF
v_gene: TRBV2
d_gene: TRBD1
j_gene: TRBJ2-5
abundance: -

CDR3nt: TGTGCCAGCAGCTCGAGGGGGAAACCGGGACAGGGGGAAGTCTATGGCTACACCTTC
CDR3aa: CASSSRGKPGQGEVYGYTF
v_gene: TRBV7-8
d_gene: TRBD1
j_gene: TRBJ1-2
abundance: -

CDR3nt: TGCGCCAGCACCCCCGACAGGGGCCGGGGCACTGAAGCTTTCTTT
CDR3aa: CASTPDRGRGTEAFF
v_gene: TRBV10-2
d_gene: TRBD1
j_gene: TRBJ1-1
abundance: -

CDR3nt: TGTGCCAGCAGCTTAGTAGCAGGGTCGAACACTGAAGCTTTCTTT
CDR3aa: CASSLVAGSNTEAFF
v_gene: TRBV7-6
d_gene: -
j_gene: TRBJ1-1
abundance: once

CDR3nt: TGTGCCAGCAGTGAAGTAGGTCTAGCGGAAAGCACAGATACGCAGTATTTT
CDR3aa: CASSEVGLAESTDTQYF
v_gene: TRBV2
d_gene: TRBD2
j_gene: TRBJ2-3
abundance: -

CDR3nt: TGTGCCTGGAAAGACAACTACGAGCAGTACTTC
CDR3aa: CAWKDNYEQYF
v_gene: TRBV30
d_gene: -
j_gene: TRBJ2-7
abundance: -

CDR3nt: TGTGCCAGCAGCCGGAGTGATGAAAGGGGGCTACCCTACAATGAGCAGTTCTTC
CDR3aa: CASSRSDERGLPYNEQFF
v_gene: TRBV5-5
d_gene: TRBD1
j_gene: TRBJ2-1
abundance: -

CDR3nt: TGTGCCAGCAGCGTAGGCGGCAGGGGGAAGTGGGACGTTTCGGAGCTGTTTTTT
CDR3aa: CASSVGGRGKWDVSELFF
v_gene: TRBV9
d_gene: TRBD1
j_gene: TRBJ2-2
abundance: -

CDR3nt: TGCAGTCCATGGGATCCCGACAGGGGGACCGAAGCTTTCTTT
CDR3aa: CSPWDPDRGTEAFF
v_gene: TRBV29-1
d_gene: TRBD1
j_gene: TRBJ1-1
abundance: -

CDR3nt: TGCGCCAGCAGCCAAGAACGGGAAGGGGGCGTTCCTCCTGGGGCCAACGTCCTGACTTTC
CDR3aa: CASSQEREGGVPPGANVLTF
v_gene: TRBV4-3
d_gene: TRBD1
j_gene: TRBJ2-6
abundance: -

CDR3nt: TGTGCCAGCAGCTCGGGACTCGTAAACACCATATATTTT
CDR3aa: CASSSGLVNTIYF
v_gene: TRBV7-9
d_gene: -
j_gene: TRBJ1-3
abundance: -

CDR3nt: TGTGCCAGCAGCCCGGACAGGGGGCGCACGGATGAGCAGTTCTTC
CDR3aa: CASSPDRGRTDEQFF
v_gene: TRBV11-2
d_gene: TRBD1
j_gene: TRBJ2-1
abundance: -

CDR3nt: TGTGCCAGCAGTTTAACAGGGAACACTGAAGCTTTCTTT
CDR3aa: CASSLTGNTEAFF
v_gene: TRBV12-3/TRBV12-4
d_gene: -
j_gene: TRBJ1-1
abundance: once

CDR3nt: TGTGCCAGTAGTGCAACGACCGCGACAGGGGGCAATTCACCCCTCCACTTT
CDR3aa: CASSATTATGGNSPLHF
v_gene: TRBV19
d_gene: TRBD1
j_gene: TRBJ1-6
abundance: -

CDR3nt: TGTGCCAGCAGCTTAGAGGGGAAAGCTTTCTTT
CDR3aa: CASSLEGKAFF
v_gene: TRBV7-9
d_gene: -
j_gene: TRBJ1-1
abundance: -

CDR3nt: TGTGCCAGCAGTTTTGGGGGGGTAGGCACAGATACGCAGTATTTT
CDR3aa: CASSFGGVGTDTQYF
v_gene: TRBV27
d_gene: TRBD2
j_gene: TRBJ2-3
abundance: -

CDR3nt: TGTGCCACCAGTGATTCTGACAGTCCCTTCAATCAGCCCCAGCATTTT
CDR3aa: CATSDSDSPFNQPQHF
v_gene: TRBV24-1
d_gene: -
j_gene: TRBJ1-5
abundance: -

CDR3nt: TGTGCCAGCAGTCTGGCAGGGGGCTCCTATCAGCCCCAGCATTTT
CDR3aa: CASSLAGGSYQPQHF
v_gene: TRBV5-8
d_gene: TRBD1
j_gene: TRBJ1-5
abundance: -

CDR3nt: TGTGCCAGCAGTGAAAAGGCAGGCTATGGCTACACCTTC
CDR3aa: CASSEKAGYGYTF
v_gene: TRBV25-1
d_gene: -
j_gene: TRBJ1-2
abundance: -

CDR3nt: TGTGCCAGCAGTGAACTACTAGCGGAAGAGACCCAGTACTTC
CDR3aa: CASSELLAEETQYF
v_gene: TRBV2
d_gene: TRBD2
j_gene: TRBJ2-5
abundance: -

CDR3nt: TGTGCCAGCAGCTTAGCGGGACAGGGGGCGACTGGAAACACCATATATTTT
CDR3aa: CASSLAGQGATGNTIYF
v_gene: TRBV7-9
d_gene: TRBD1
j_gene: TRBJ1-3
abundance: -

CDR3nt: TGTGCCAGCAGCCCCGGACACGAGACTGAAGCTTTCTTT
CDR3aa: CASSPGHETEAFF
v_gene: TRBV9
d_gene: -
j_gene: TRBJ1-1
abundance: -

CDR3nt: TGTGCCAGTAGTGTAACAGGGGCTAATCAGCCCCAGCATTTT
CDR3aa: CASSVTGANQPQHF
v_gene: TRBV19
d_gene: TRBD1
j_gene: TRBJ1-5
abundance: once

CDR3nt: TGTGCCAGCAGTACGGACAGGGACGGCTACGAGCAGTACTTC
CDR3aa: CASSTDRDGYEQYF
v_gene: TRBV6-5
d_gene: TRBD1
j_gene: TRBJ2-7
abundance: -

CDR3nt: TGTGCCAGCAGTGATTCGGGGGAGCAGTACTTC
CDR3aa: CASSDSGEQYF
v_gene: TRBV25-1
d_gene: -
j_gene: TRBJ2-7
abundance: -

CDR3nt: TGCGCCAGCAGCCAAGATCGGGTGCGGGGGCCTAACACTGAAGCTTTCTTT
CDR3aa: CASSQDRVRGPNTEAFF
v_gene: TRBV4-3
d_gene: -
j_gene: TRBJ1-1
abundance: -

CDR3nt: TGTGCCAGCAGCCCGCCGGGATCACCCTACGAGCAGTACTTC
CDR3aa: CASSPPGSPYEQYF
v_gene: TRBV7-9
d_gene: -
j_gene: TRBJ2-7
abundance: -

CDR3nt: TGTGCCAGCAGCTTGGTCTTTAATGAAAAACTGTTTTTT
CDR3aa: CASSLVFNEKLFF
v_gene: TRBV5-8
d_gene: -
j_gene: TRBJ1-4
abundance: -

CDR3nt: TGTGCCAGCAGCGGGGGACTAGCGGGGGGCTCCTACGAGCAGTACTTC
CDR3aa: CASSGGLAGGSYEQYF
v_gene: TRBV5-4
d_gene: TRBD2
j_gene: TRBJ2-7
abundance: -

CDR3nt: TGTGCCAGCAGCCCAGGGCTGAGCGGCAATCAGCCCCAGCATTTT
CDR3aa: CASSPGLSGNQPQHF
v_gene: TRBV2
d_gene: -
j_gene: TRBJ1-5
abundance: -

CDR3nt: TGTGCCAGCAGACCCGGACAGGGGAGTCAGCCCCAGCATTTT
CDR3aa: CASRPGQGSQPQHF
v_gene: TRBV2
d_gene: TRBD1
j_gene: TRBJ1-5
abundance: -

CDR3nt: TGTGCCAGCAGTCGCCTAGCGAACACTGAAGCTTTCTTT
CDR3aa: CASSRLANTEAFF
v_gene: TRBV6-5
d_gene: -
j_gene: TRBJ1-1
abundance: -

CDR3nt: TGCGCCAGCAGCTTCGGACTAGCGGGGGGGCCGGGCACAGATACGCAGTATTTT
CDR3aa: CASSFGLAGGPGTDTQYF
v_gene: TRBV5-1
d_gene: TRBD2
j_gene: TRBJ2-3
abundance: once

CDR3nt: TGTGCCAGCTCACCAGGCCAGGGTGGCGGCTACACCTTC
CDR3aa: CASSPGQGGGYTF
v_gene: TRBV18
d_gene: -
j_gene: TRBJ1-2
abundance: -

CDR3nt: TGTGCCAGTAGTATAGGGGGCGACTCCTACGAGCAGTACTTC
CDR3aa: CASSIGGDSYEQYF
v_gene: TRBV19
d_gene: -
j_gene: TRBJ2-7
abundance: once

CDR3nt: TGTGCCAGTAGTCCCGGGTCCACAAACATTCAGTACTTC
CDR3aa: CASSPGSTNIQYF
v_gene: TRBV19
d_gene: -
j_gene: TRBJ2-4
abundance: -

CDR3nt: TGCAGTGCTATTCGCCAGGGCTACACCTTC
CDR3aa: CSAIRQGYTF
v_gene: TRBV20-1
d_gene: -
j_gene: TRBJ1-2
abundance: -

CDR3nt: TGTGCCAGCCGAGACAGGGGGTTGAGAGAGACCCAGTACTTC
CDR3aa: CASRDRGLRETQYF
v_gene: TRBV2
d_gene: TRBD1
j_gene: TRBJ2-5
abundance: -

CDR3nt: TGTGCCAGCACCGAGGGGGGGACTGAAGCTTTCTTT
CDR3aa: CASTEGGTEAFF
v_gene: TRBV12-3/TRBV12-4
d_gene: -
j_gene: TRBJ1-1
abundance: -

CDR3nt: TGTGCCAGCAGTTTATGGGGGGGGACTGAAGCTTTCTTT
CDR3aa: CASSLWGGTEAFF
v_gene: TRBV25-1
d_gene: -
j_gene: TRBJ1-1
abundance: -